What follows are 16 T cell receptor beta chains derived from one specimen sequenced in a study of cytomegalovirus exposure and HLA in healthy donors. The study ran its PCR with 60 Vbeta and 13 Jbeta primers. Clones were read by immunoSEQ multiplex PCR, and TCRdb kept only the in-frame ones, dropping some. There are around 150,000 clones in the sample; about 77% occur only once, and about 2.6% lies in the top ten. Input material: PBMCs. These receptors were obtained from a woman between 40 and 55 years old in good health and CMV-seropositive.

The CDR3 sequence is CASSITRENTEAFF. CDR3 DNA: TGTGCCAGTAGTATCACGCGGGAGAACACTGAAGCTTTCTTT. This chain links TRBV19 with TRBJ1-1, with unresolved D. V was trimmed by 3 bases and J by 1 base, leaving 9 bases between them. Germline values: CDR1 LNHDA, CDR2 SQIVND (reference sequence). The CDR3 covers 14 residues.

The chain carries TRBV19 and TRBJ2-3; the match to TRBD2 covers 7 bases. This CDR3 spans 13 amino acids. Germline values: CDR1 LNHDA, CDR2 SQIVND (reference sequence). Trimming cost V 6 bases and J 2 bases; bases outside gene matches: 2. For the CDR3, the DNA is TGTGCCAGTAGAGAGCGGGACACAGATACGCAGTATTTT. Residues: CASRERDTDTQYF.

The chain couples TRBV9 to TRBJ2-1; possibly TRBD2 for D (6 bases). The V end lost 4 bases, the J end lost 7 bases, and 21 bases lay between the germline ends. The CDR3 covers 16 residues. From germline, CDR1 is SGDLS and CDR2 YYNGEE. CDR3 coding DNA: TGTGCCAGCAGCTCGGGCGGGGCCCCGTCTGGGAATGAGCAGTTCTTC. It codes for CASSSGGAPSGNEQFF.

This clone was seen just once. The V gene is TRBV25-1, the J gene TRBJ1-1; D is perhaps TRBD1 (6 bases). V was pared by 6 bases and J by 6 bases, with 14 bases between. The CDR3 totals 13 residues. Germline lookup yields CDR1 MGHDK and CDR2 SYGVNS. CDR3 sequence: CASSHLGAAEAFF. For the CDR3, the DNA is TGTGCCAGCAGCCATTTGGGGGCAGCTGAAGCTTTCTTT.

The CDR3 region is CASSLIRGEQYF. The CDR3 coding sequence is TGTGCCAGCAGCTTGATCCGAGGGGAGCAGTACTTC. The V gene is TRBV13, the J gene TRBJ2-7; possible D gene TRBD2, 5 bases. Per germline, CDR1 PRHDT and CDR2 FYEKMQ (reference sequence). CDR3 length: 12 residues. Trimming shortened V by 3 bases and J by 7 bases, and 10 bases separated the two germline ends.

This CDR3 is CASSPPTGNTEAFF. The DNA of the CDR3 is TGTGCCAGCAGTCCTCCTACAGGGAACACTGAAGCTTTCTTT. The chain has TRBV28 and TRBJ1-1; tentatively, D is TRBD1 (5 bases). Between the trimmed V and J ends, which lost 5 bases and 1 base, there was a span of 11 bases. Germline V gene sequence: CDR1 MDHEN, CDR2 SYDVKM. The CDR3 runs 14 residues.

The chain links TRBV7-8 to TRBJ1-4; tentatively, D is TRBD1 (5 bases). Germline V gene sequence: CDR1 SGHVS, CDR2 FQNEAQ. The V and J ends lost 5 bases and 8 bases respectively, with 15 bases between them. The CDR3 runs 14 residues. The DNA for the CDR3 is TGTGCCAGCAGCAAAACGGGGGTAGTGGAAAAACTGTTTTTT. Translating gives CASSKTGVVEKLFF.

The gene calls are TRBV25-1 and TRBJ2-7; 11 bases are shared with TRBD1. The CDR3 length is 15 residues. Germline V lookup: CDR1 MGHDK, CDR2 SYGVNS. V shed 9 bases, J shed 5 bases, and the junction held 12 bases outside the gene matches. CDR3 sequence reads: CASTSGQGASNEQYF. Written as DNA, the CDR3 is TGTGCCAGTACCTCAGGACAGGGGGCTAGTAACGAGCAGTACTTC.

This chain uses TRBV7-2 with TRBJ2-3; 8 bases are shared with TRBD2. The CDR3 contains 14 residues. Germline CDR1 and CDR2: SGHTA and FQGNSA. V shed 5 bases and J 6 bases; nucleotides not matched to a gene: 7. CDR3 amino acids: CASSLGLARDTQYF. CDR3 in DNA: TGTGCCAGCAGCCTAGGACTAGCCAGGGATACGCAGTATTTT.

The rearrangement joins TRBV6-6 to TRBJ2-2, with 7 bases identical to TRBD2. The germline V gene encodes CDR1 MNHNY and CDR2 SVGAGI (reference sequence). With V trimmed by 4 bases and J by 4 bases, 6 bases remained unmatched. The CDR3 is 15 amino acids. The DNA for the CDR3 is TGTGCCAGCAGTTTATCTATAGCGGGCACCGGGGAGCTGTTTTTT. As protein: CASSLSIAGTGELFF.

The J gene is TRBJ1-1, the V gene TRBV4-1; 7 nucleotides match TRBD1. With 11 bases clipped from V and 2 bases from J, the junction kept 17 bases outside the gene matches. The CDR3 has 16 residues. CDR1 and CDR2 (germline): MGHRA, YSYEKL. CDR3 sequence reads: CACQRQGNSDNTEAFF. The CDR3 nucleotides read TGCGCCTGCCAACGACAGGGCAATTCGGATAACACTGAAGCTTTCTTT.

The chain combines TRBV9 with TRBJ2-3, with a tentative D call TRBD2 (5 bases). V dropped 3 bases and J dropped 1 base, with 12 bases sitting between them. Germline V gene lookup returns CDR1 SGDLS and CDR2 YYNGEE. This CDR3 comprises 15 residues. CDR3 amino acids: CASSARLIGTDTQYF. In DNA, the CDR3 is TGTGCCAGCAGCGCGAGACTAATCGGCACAGATACGCAGTATTTT.

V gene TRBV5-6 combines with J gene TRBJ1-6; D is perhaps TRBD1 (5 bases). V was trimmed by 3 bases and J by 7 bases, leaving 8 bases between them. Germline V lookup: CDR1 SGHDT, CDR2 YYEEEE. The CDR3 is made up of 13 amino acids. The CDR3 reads CASSSGGNSPLHF. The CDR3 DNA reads TGTGCCAGCAGCTCCGGGGGGAATTCACCCCTCCACTTT. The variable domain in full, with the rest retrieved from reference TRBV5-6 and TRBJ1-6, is DAGVTQSPTHLIKTRGQQVTLRCSPKSGHDTVSWYQQALGQGPQFIFQYYEEEERQRGNFPDRFSGHQFPNYSSELNVNALLLGDSALYLCASSSGGNSPLHFGNGTRLTVT.

CDR3 nucleotide sequence: TGTGCCAGCAGCGACACAGGGGGGTACGGCTACACCTTC. As protein: CASSDTGGYGYTF. The rearrangement links TRBV5-6 to TRBJ1-2; 8 nucleotides align to TRBD1. V was clipped by 4 bases and J by 8 bases; unmatched bases: 7. In germline, CDR1 is SGHDT, CDR2 YYEEEE. The CDR3 extends over 13 amino acids.

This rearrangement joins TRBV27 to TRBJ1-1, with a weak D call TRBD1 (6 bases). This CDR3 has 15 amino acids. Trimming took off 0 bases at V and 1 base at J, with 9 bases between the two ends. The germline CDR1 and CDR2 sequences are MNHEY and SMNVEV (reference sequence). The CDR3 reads CASSLSGTPNTEAFF. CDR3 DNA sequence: TGTGCCAGCAGTTTATCCGGGACACCGAACACTGAAGCTTTCTTT.

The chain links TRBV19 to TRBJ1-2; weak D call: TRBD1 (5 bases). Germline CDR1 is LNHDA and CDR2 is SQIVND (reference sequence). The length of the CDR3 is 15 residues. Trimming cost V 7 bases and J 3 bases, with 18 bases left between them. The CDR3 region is CASTLFTGRDYGYTF. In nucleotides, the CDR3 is TGTGCCAGTACCCTTTTCACAGGAAGAGACTATGGCTACACCTTC. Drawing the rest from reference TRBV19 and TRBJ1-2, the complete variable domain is DGGITQSPKYLFRKEGQNVTLSCEQNLNHDAMYWYRQDPGQGLRLIYYSQIVNDFQKGDIAEGYSVSREKKESFPLTVTSAQKNPTAFYLCASTLFTGRDYGYTFGSGTRLTVV.